These 10 T cell receptor beta chains came from one sample sequenced in a study of blood T cell repertoires in COVID-19. This table comes from immunoSEQ multiplex PCR, and its TCRdb copy is limited to in-frame clones, with some not included. Of over 200,000 clones in the sample, roughly 85% were seen once. The source material was PBMCs or T cells enriched from blood (not recorded which). The origin of the receptors is a woman in her 50s who had recovered from COVID-19.

This chain links TRBV18 with TRBJ1-1; D gene uncertain. This CDR3 is 12 amino acids long. The germline V gene has CDR1 KGHSH and CDR2 LQKENI. The V gene lost 2 bases and the J gene lost 6 bases, with 7 bases spanning the gap. CDR3 loop: CASSPGEAEAFF. In DNA, the CDR3 is TGTGCCAGCTCACCAGGTGAGGCTGAAGCTTTCTTT.

The chain has TRBV29-1 and TRBJ2-7, with D possibly TRBD2 on 6 matching bases. The CDR3 has 14 residues. V was clipped by 6 bases and J by 4 bases, with 19 bases between them. CDR1 SQVTM and CDR2 ANQGSEA come from the germline V gene. The CDR3 region has the DNA TGCAGCGTGAAGAGGCCGGGAGCAACGTACGAGCAGTACTTC. Translating it yields CSVKRPGATYEQYF.

J is TRBJ2-1 and V is TRBV27, with TRBD2 matching 11 bases. The CDR3 sequence is 18 residues long. Germline CDR1 is MNHEY and CDR2 is SMNVEV (reference sequence). J was trimmed by 7 bases and V by 6 bases; bases with no gene match: 17. CDR3 in DNA: TGTGCCAGCAGCCGAATTTCGACTAGCGGGATAGTTAGAAATGAGCAGTTCTTC. This translates into CASSRISTSGIVRNEQFF.

The chain joins TRBV18 to TRBJ1-5, with D tentatively TRBD1 (6 bases). The CDR3 has 15 residues. The germline V gene has CDR1 KGHSH and CDR2 LQKENI. Trimming pared 8 bases from V and 4 bases from J, leaving 18 bases between. CDR3 sequence: CASHPPGAGNQPQHF. For the CDR3, the DNA is TGTGCCAGCCACCCGCCAGGGGCAGGGAATCAGCCCCAGCATTTT.

V gene TRBV7-9 combines with J gene TRBJ2-5, with no clear D. The germline V and J ends were trimmed by 7 bases and 4 bases, with 10 bases remaining between them. The CDR3 spans 12 residues. In germline, CDR1 is SEHNR, CDR2 FQNEAQ (reference sequence). CDR3 DNA: TGTGCCAGCACTGGCCGATTAGAGACCCAGTACTTC. It codes for CASTGRLETQYF.

This chain joins TRBV19 and TRBJ1-5; D may be TRBD1 (6 bases). The CDR3 runs to 16 residues. Germline CDR1 LNHDA, CDR2 SQIVND (reference sequence). The V end lost 2 bases, the J end lost 4 bases, and 15 bases lay between the germline ends. Here the CDR3 DNA reads TGTGCCAGTAGTATACAGGAACAGGGCCGAAATCAGCCCCAGCATTTT. Amino acid sequence: CASSIQEQGRNQPQHF.

V is TRBV29-1 and J is TRBJ2-7; TRBD1 is a possible D gene (5 bases). The CDR3 runs to 13 residues. Germline lookup yields CDR1 SQVTM and CDR2 ANQGSEA. The V end lost 0 bases, the J end lost 4 bases, and 10 bases lay between the germline ends. CDR3 DNA: TGCAGCGTTGAAGATCAGGCAGGGTACGAGCAGTACTTC. Translating it yields CSVEDQAGYEQYF.

The chain employs TRBV18 and TRBJ1-1; D not certain. Per germline, CDR1 KGHSH and CDR2 LQKENI. The ends were cut back, 11 bases at V and 1 base at J, with 14 bases in the middle. There are 13 residues in the CDR3. In DNA form, the CDR3 reads TGTGCCTCTGCTGGGAGTGAGAACACTGAAGCTTTCTTT. Translation gives CASAGSENTEAFF.

The J gene is TRBJ1-2, the V gene TRBV6-5; D perhaps matches TRBD1 (6 bases). The CDR3 runs to 11 residues. The ends were cut back, 11 bases at V and 4 bases at J, with 11 bases in the middle. Germline CDR1 and CDR2: MNHEY and SVGAGI. CDR3 nucleotides: TGTGCCGGACAGAAGTTCTATGGCTACACCTTC. It encodes CAGQKFYGYTF.

This rearrangement joins TRBV5-1 to TRBJ2-3; no definite D call. Trimming shortened V by 0 bases and J by 6 bases, and 11 bases separated the two germline ends. CDR3 length: 14 amino acids. Germline CDR1 SGHRS, CDR2 YFSETQ. The CDR3 DNA sequence: TGCGCCAGCAGCTTGGCGGGTCCGGCGGATACGCAGTATTTT. The encoded protein is CASSLAGPADTQYF.